This T cell receptor beta chain was sequenced during a study of blood T cell repertoires in COVID-19. Study details: Samples came from the United States, Italy and Spain, spanning acute and convalescent COVID-19.

In the authors' workflow: Cell counts per sample came from amplifying reference gene primers. Sequencing was performed with immunoSEQ multiplex PCR; in TCRdb, only in-frame clones are kept and a portion is missing. V, J and clone size are those of that table, while D and trimming were read from the DNA. The profile shows about 170,000 clones, about four fifths of them singletons. Participants came from roughly 24 US areas, aged roughly 18 to 89 years. CDR1 and CDR2 from the germline V gene are SGHRS and YFSETQ. The CDR3 totals 15 residues. The V gene end was trimmed by 0 bases and the J gene end by 4 bases; junction bases not matched to a gene: 6.

This chain links TRBV5-1 with TRBJ1-1, with TRBD1 identical over 7 bases. The receptor comes from a man between 50 and 59 years old who had recovered from COVID-19. Input material: PBMCs or T cells enriched from blood (not recorded which). CDR3 residues: CASSLGATGSTEAFF. The CDR3 DNA reads TGCGCCAGCAGCTTGGGGGCGACAGGGAGCACTGAAGCTTTCTTT.